The clone carrying this T cell receptor (beta chain) was seen ten or more times. The antigen remains unidentified. Out of unsorted whole blood came the blood RNA, and germline DNA was extracted as well. HBV chronically infected the treatment-naive patients. This sample stems from a study of tumor-infiltrating lymphocytes in primary liver carcinoma. The wider study: Staging placed the tumors at T1-T3 N0M0, and they measured roughly 4.2 to 11 cm across.

Total RNA (around 500 ng) served as template for TCR beta cDNA synthesis primed by a constant-region primer. Three nested multiplex PCR rounds, a slightly modified ARM-PCR method, built the TCR beta libraries. TCRdb called the multiplex PCR reads again in MiXCR, with one record for every CDR3 protein. Among fewer than 400,000 distinct CDR3 sequences listed, approximately 65% were seen once. General study results and limits: CD4+ and CD8+ repertoires could not be compared in these unsorted bulk samples. The 250 largest clones made up significantly more of tumor than blood repertoires (p = 0.039).

The sequence came from a man in his forties or fifties with primary liver carcinoma and hepatitis B virus infection. Sequencing was done on a sample of peripheral blood.

This CDR3 reads CSVVPQLNTEAFF. CDR3 DNA: TGCAGCGTTGTGCCGCAGTTGAACACTGAAGCTTTCTTT. The genes are TRBV29-1 and TRBJ1-1; D not resolved. Germline V gene data show CDR1 as SQVTM and CDR2 as ANQGSEA. This CDR3 is 13 amino acids long. The ends were cut back, 4 bases at V and 0 bases at J, with 9 bases in the middle.